These 27 T cell receptor beta chains share one sample of origin, sequenced in a study of cytotoxic CD8 clonotypes in ibrutinib-treated CLL. Clones were sequenced by immunoSEQ multiplex PCR, and TCRdb holds only the in-frame ones, with some missing. The sample shows about 70,000 clones, less than 95% of them seen only once. The source was PBMCs, collected after 12 months of ibrutinib treatment. The receptor source for this set is a human donor with chronic lymphocytic leukemia.

This clone was seen only once. This sequence joins TRBV7-9 and TRBJ2-2; D remains unclear. The V gene lost 1 base and the J gene lost 1 base, with 16 bases spanning the gap. Per germline, CDR1 SEHNR and CDR2 FQNEAQ (reference sequence). The CDR3 loop spans 18 amino acids. CDR3 sequence (DNA): TGTGCCAGCAGCTTAGGTCGCTCGATCGGCGAGAACACCGGGGAGCTGTTTTTT. It translates to CASSLGRSIGENTGELFF.

This chain joins TRBV7-9 and TRBJ1-6, with 7 positions matching TRBD1. Trimming removed 5 bases from V and 5 bases from J; junction bases left unmatched: 6. The CDR3 is 15 amino acids. Germline V gene lookup returns CDR1 SEHNR and CDR2 FQNEAQ (reference sequence). Here the CDR3 reads CASSPQTGNNSPLHF. The CDR3, as DNA: TGTGCCAGCAGCCCGCAGACAGGGAATAATTCACCCCTCCACTTT.

This clone was recorded only once. The rearrangement uses TRBV27 and TRBJ2-7; 9 bases are shared with TRBD1. There are 15 residues in the CDR3. V lost 4 bases, J lost 1 base, and 5 bases stayed unmatched. Looked up from germline, CDR1 is MNHEY and CDR2 is SMNVEV (reference sequence). CDR3 loop: CASSSSGTGSYEQYF. CDR3 coding DNA: TGTGCCAGCAGTTCCTCCGGGACAGGGTCCTACGAGCAGTACTTC.

The chain couples TRBV27 to TRBJ2-1; maybe TRBD1 (7 bases). The CDR3 runs to 15 residues. Germline values: CDR1 MNHEY, CDR2 SMNVEV (reference sequence). V was pared by 8 bases and J by 5 bases, with 19 bases between. As DNA, the CDR3 is TGTGCCAGCTCTGACGACAGGGAGGTGCACAATGAGCAGTTCTTC. Translating gives CASSDDREVHNEQFF.

This CDR3 reads CASSESGGVSSYEQYF. The CDR3 DNA sequence: TGTGCCAGCAGTGAAAGTGGCGGGGTGAGCTCCTACGAGCAGTACTTC. The chain recombines TRBV25-1 with TRBJ2-7; tentative D call: TRBD2 (6 bases). The germline CDR1 and CDR2 sequences are MGHDK and SYGVNS. This CDR3 is built from 16 residues. Trimming took off 2 bases at V and 0 bases at J, with 14 bases between the two ends.

This chain connects TRBV27 to TRBJ1-2; D uncertain. Germline V gene data show CDR1 as MNHEY and CDR2 as SMNVEV (reference sequence). Deletions cut 4 bases from V and 7 bases from J, with 19 bases between. This CDR3 is 15 amino acids long. CDR3 sequence: CASSSPGSRLGGYTF. In nucleotides, the CDR3 is TGTGCCAGCAGTTCACCGGGATCCCGACTGGGTGGCTACACCTTC.

The V and J genes are TRBV2 and TRBJ2-7; D uncertain. The CDR3 is 14 amino acids. V was trimmed by 6 bases and J by 7 bases, leaving 19 bases between them. The germline V gene encodes CDR1 SNHLY and CDR2 FYNNEI. The CDR3 protein is CASSPPLGRREQYF. CDR3 nucleotide sequence: TGTGCCAGCAGCCCGCCCCTGGGTAGGAGAGAGCAGTACTTC.

V usage is TRBV10-1 and J usage is TRBJ1-1; 7 nucleotides agree with TRBD1. This CDR3 has 14 amino acids. The germline V gene has CDR1 WNHNN and CDR2 SYGVQD (reference sequence). Trimming took 4 bases from V and 1 from J; bases not matched to a gene: 3. The CDR3 reads CASSVNRGNTEAFF. The CDR3 DNA is TGCGCCAGCAGTGTTAACAGGGGGAACACTGAAGCTTTCTTT.

This chain links TRBV5-4 with TRBJ2-1; D assignment may be TRBD1 or TRBD2 (5 bases each). Trimming cost V 4 bases and J 7 bases, with 12 bases left between them. The CDR3 sequence is 13 residues long. CDR1 is SGHNT and CDR2 is YYREEE in the germline V gene (reference sequence). The CDR3 protein is CASSPRDRNEQFF. The CDR3 bases are TGTGCCAGCAGCCCGAGGGACCGGAATGAGCAGTTCTTC.

V gene TRBV11-3 combines with J gene TRBJ2-5; D not resolved. Per the germline V gene, CDR1 is SGHNT and CDR2 is YENEEA. V was trimmed by 1 base and J by 2 bases, leaving 8 bases between them. This CDR3 has 14 amino acids. DNA of the CDR3: TGTGCCAGCAGCTTAGGTGGCGATCAAGAGACCCAGTACTTC. Translated, it gives CASSLGGDQETQYF.

The chain recombines TRBV9 with TRBJ1-1; D is uncertain. Germline V gene sequence: CDR1 SGDLS, CDR2 YYNGEE. V dropped 3 bases and J dropped 0 bases, with 15 bases sitting between them. The length of the CDR3 is 16 residues. This CDR3 is CASSGDPEHMNTEAFF. The CDR3 region has the DNA TGTGCCAGCAGCGGAGATCCGGAACACATGAACACTGAAGCTTTCTTT.

The chain has TRBV5-6 and TRBJ1-2; D is uncertain. The CDR3 contains 14 residues. V gave up 5 bases and J gave up 4 bases, with 15 bases separating them. Germline CDR1 SGHDT, CDR2 YYEEEE. The DNA for the CDR3 is TGTGCCAGCAGGGGGTGGATGCTGAGCTATGGCTACACCTTC. This encodes CASRGWMLSYGYTF.

The chain recombines TRBV27 with TRBJ2-3; 7 bases match TRBD2. V shed 6 bases, J shed 5 bases, and the junction held 17 bases outside the gene matches. From germline, CDR1 is MNHEY and CDR2 SMNVEV (reference sequence). The CDR3 length is 17 residues. The CDR3 reads CASRADGGRREGDTQYF. The CDR3 nucleotides are TGTGCCAGCAGGGCAGATGGCGGGAGACGTGAAGGAGATACGCAGTATTTT.

The chain is built from TRBV2 and TRBJ1-1; a possible D gene is TRBD1 (5 bases). This CDR3 is built from 20 residues. Trimming stripped 6 bases from V and 4 bases from J, with 33 bases between. From germline, CDR1 is SNHLY and CDR2 FYNNEI. CDR3 in amino acids: CASRPATFGGVSLSSTEAFF. The DNA of the CDR3 is TGTGCCAGCAGACCCGCTACCTTTGGGGGTGTGTCTCTATCCAGCACTGAAGCTTTCTTT.

The V and J genes are TRBV7-2 and TRBJ2-5, with D perhaps matching TRBD2 (5 bases). Germline V gene data show CDR1 as SGHTA and CDR2 as FQGNSA. This CDR3 contains 17 residues. Trimming cost V 2 bases and J 1 base, with 17 bases left between them. CDR3 sequence (DNA): TGTGCCAGCAGCTTATATTCGCGGGTGCTTCCCCAAGAGACCCAGTACTTC. This translates into CASSLYSRVLPQETQYF.

This chain uses TRBV9 with TRBJ1-1; D gene uncertain. V lost 0 bases and J lost 0, with 9 bases in between. The CDR3 totals 15 residues. Germline V gene sequence: CDR1 SGDLS, CDR2 YYNGEE. CDR3 bases: TGTGCCAGCAGCGTAGTTCCAGCCTTGAACACTGAAGCTTTCTTT. Translation gives CASSVVPALNTEAFF.

This chain connects TRBV19 to TRBJ2-2; 15 bases align to TRBD2. CDR1 is LNHDA and CDR2 is SQIVND in the germline V gene (reference sequence). The trim removed 5 bases at V and 2 bases at J, leaving 12 bases unmatched. CDR3 length: 20 amino acids. As DNA, the CDR3 is TGTGCCAGTAGTGCACGGACTAGCGGGAGGGCCAGGCCCAACACCGGGGAGCTGTTTTTT. This encodes CASSARTSGRARPNTGELFF.

This sequence joins TRBV28 and TRBJ2-2, with 10 bases aligning to TRBD2. Germline V CDR1 and CDR2: MDHEN, SYDVKM. V lost 3 bases to trimming and J lost 5 bases; unmatched junction nucleotides: 3. This CDR3 spans 15 amino acids. In DNA form, the CDR3 reads TGTGCCAGCAGTTTTCTAGCGGGAGTGACCGGGGAGCTGTTTTTT. It specifies CASSFLAGVTGELFF.

A word on this clone: At one of its ends the junction is not consistent with the germline gene, which may arise from a read error. This chain connects TRBV5-8 to TRBJ1-1; D perhaps matches TRBD1 (5 bases). The length of the CDR3 is 14 residues. CDR1 is SGHTS, CDR2 YDEGEE, per germline. The CDR3 sequence is CASTLGVMNTEAFF. CDR3 bases: TGTGCCAGCACCTTGGGGGTGATGAACACTGAAGCTTTCTTT. Filled out from reference TRBV5-8 and TRBJ1-1, the complete variable domain reads EAGVTQSPTHLIKTRGQQATLRCSPISGHTSVYWYQQALGLGLQFLLWYDEGEERNRGNFPPRFSGRQFPNYSSELNVNALELEDSALYLCASTLGVMNTEAFFGQGTRLTVV.

The V gene is TRBV7-6, the J gene TRBJ1-2; 8 nucleotides agree with TRBD1. CDR3 length: 15 residues. Germline trimming cut 3 bases from V and 4 bases from J; bases unmatched to any gene: 7. CDR1 and CDR2 from the germline V gene are SGHVS and FNYEAQ. For the CDR3, the DNA is TGTGCCAGCAGCTTGCAGGGGGCCCGAACCTATGGCTACACCTTC. Amino acid sequence: CASSLQGARTYGYTF.

J is TRBJ1-5 and V is TRBV28; D might be TRBD1 (6 bases). Germline CDR1 is MDHEN and CDR2 is SYDVKM. The CDR3 has 18 amino acids. The V end was cut by 2 bases, the J end by 4 bases, with 21 bases between. CDR3 coding DNA: TGTGCCAGCAGTTTACTATCCTTAGGACAGAAGTTAAATCAGCCCCAGCATTTT. Its protein is CASSLLSLGQKLNQPQHF.

This clone appeared a few times. J is TRBJ1-1 and V is TRBV5-8; D is possibly TRBD1 (6 bases). Trimming took 4 bases from V and 8 from J, leaving 12 bases between them. This CDR3 spans 12 amino acids. In germline, CDR1 is SGHTS, CDR2 YDEGEE. The CDR3: CASSRRTAEAFF. The CDR3 bases are TGTGCCAGCAGCCGACGGACAGCCGAAGCTTTCTTT.

In nucleotides, the CDR3 is TGTGCCAGCAGTTTATGGGGCCGGGACAGCTATGGCTACACCTTC. Its translation: CASSLWGRDSYGYTF. The V and J genes are TRBV28 and TRBJ1-2; TRBD1 aligns across 7 bases. The CDR3 is 15 amino acids. CDR1 is MDHEN and CDR2 is SYDVKM in the germline V gene. The V and J ends lost 0 bases and 4 bases, in that order; junction bases with no gene match: 5.

The rearrangement uses TRBV5-1 and TRBJ2-7; 8 nucleotides line up with TRBD1. Germline CDR1 SGHRS, CDR2 YFSETQ. The CDR3 is 15 residues long. The junction had 8 bases not matched to a gene; V was cut back by 1 base and J by 5 bases. The CDR3 reads CASSLFSGQGHEQYF. CDR3 nucleotides: TGCGCCAGCAGCTTGTTCTCCGGACAGGGCCACGAGCAGTACTTC. The full variable domain, with the rest looked up from reference TRBV5-1 and TRBJ2-7, is KAGVTQTPRYLIKTRGQQVTLSCSPISGHRSVSWYQQTPGQGLQFLFEYFSETQRNKGNFPGRFSGRQFSNSRSEMNVSTLELGDSALYLCASSLFSGQGHEQYFGPGTRLTVT.

In its sample, this clone was seen once. At one end, the junction sequence differs from germline, possibly due to a read error. The chain combines TRBV30 with TRBJ1-1; D remains unclear. The CDR3 contains 14 residues. CDR1 is GTSNPN, CDR2 SVGIG, per germline (reference sequence). This CDR3 is CQYQPLRPNTEAFF. In nucleotides, the CDR3 is TGCCAATATCAGCCCTTAAGGCCTAACACTGAAGCTTTCTTT.

The chain joins TRBV7-9 to TRBJ2-3, with a possible D match to TRBD1 (6 bases). Germline loops: CDR1 SEHNR, CDR2 FQNEAQ (reference sequence). The CDR3 sequence is 16 residues long. The ends were cut back, 1 base at V and 0 bases at J, with 11 bases in the middle. CDR3 DNA sequence: TGTGCCAGCAGCTTAGTGGGGGCTTCTAGCACAGATACGCAGTATTTT. Translation: CASSLVGASSTDTQYF.

This chain's CDR3 is CASRTLINYGYTF. CDR3 in DNA: TGTGCCAGCAGAACGCTTATAAACTATGGCTACACCTTC. The chain is built from TRBV6-1 and TRBJ1-2; no reliable D call. Germline loops: CDR1 MNHNS, CDR2 SASEGT. The CDR3 loop spans 13 amino acids. Trimming cost V 6 bases and J 2 bases, with 10 bases left between them.